This T cell receptor (beta chain) was identified during a study of blood T cell repertoires in COVID-19. Cohorts were determined from participant-reported clinical history. Resolution of symptoms, clearance, or two negative PCRs was present in recovered Cohort 3 donors. The CDR3 has 15 amino acids. Germline values: CDR1 SGHRS, CDR2 YFSETQ. The ends lost 6 bases at V and 4 bases at J; junction bases unmatched: 8. TCRdb's table, derived via immunoSEQ multiplex PCR, lists solely in-frame clones and lacks some. The sample has about half a million clones, less than 90% seen once. The chain couples TRBV5-1 to TRBJ1-2; TRBD1 agrees at 11 bases. This sequence was found in a woman aged 55-69 years who had recovered from COVID-19. The sample comprised PBMCs or T cells enriched from blood (not recorded which). The CDR3 DNA reads TGCGCCAGCACCGCGGGGACAGGGGGAGGCTATGGCTACACCTTC. Its translation is CASTAGTGGGYGYTF.